One T cell receptor beta chain is described in this entry. This sample was included in a study of blood T cell dynamics during melanoma immunotherapy. Specified time point: week 3, after first cycle of checkpoint inhibitor. A fixed DNA input of 300 to 350 ng was used per bulk PBMC sample. Sequencing used immunoSEQ multiplex PCR; TCRdb keeps in-frame clones, though not all of them. The table lists approximately 2,800 clones, roughly 87% of them singletons, with 11% to 15% in the top ten. The TCR comes from a human donor with melanoma. Sequencing was performed on blood, taken from a patient treated with checkpoint blockade.

Here the CDR3 reads CASSSRRRIAGPNEQFF. The CDR3 bases are TGTGCCAGCAGTTCCCGCCGTAGGATAGCGGGCCCCAATGAGCAGTTCTTC. V is TRBV28 and J is TRBJ2-1; TRBD2 matches 7 bases. The junction had 15 bases not matched to a gene; V was cut back by 4 bases and J by 6 bases. Germline-derived CDR1 and CDR2 are MDHEN and SYDVKM. This CDR3 comprises 17 residues.